What follows describes a single T cell receptor beta chain. The antigen this receptor binds is unknown. Within one base of it there is no much larger clone, and no base qualities were kept. Receptor libraries were prepared by 5' RACE. The sequencing machine was an Illumina HiSeq 2000. Template switching added a universal primer binding site, and the final cDNA carried a unique molecular identifier that allowed TCR cDNA molecules to be counted accurately. First-strand cDNA for TCR alpha and beta chains was synthesized from specific primers in the conserved constant-segment region. To control for contamination, every cDNA library carried two barcodes: a SMART-Mk sample barcode plus Illumina barcodes. TruSeq adapter sequences, together with Illumina sample barcodes, were added in two successive PCR steps. The Illumina HiSeq platform was used with custom primers to sequence TCR alpha and beta cDNA libraries. In the paper's pipeline: Raw reads were processed with MiGEC to extract unique molecular identifiers, and MiXCR was used to determine CDR3 positions. Recombination models were inferred per individual with the repgenHMM and IGoR tools using an EM algorithm. Shared clonotypes were analyzed with the tcR package in R, and sharing was normalized by the product of cloneset sizes. To study raw recombination without the effects of thymic and clonal selection, out-of-frame nonproductive sequences were analyzed. TCRdb took the public reads, trimmed them with fastp at Q25, ran MiXCR for clone calling and kept in-frame beta chains. CDR3 protein duplicates are merged, each entry listing the most common genes and DNA. TCRdb, rather than the study authors, made the V and J calls. Present in this sample are hundreds of thousands of distinct CDR3 sequences, approximately 25% of which were seen just once. The ten biggest clones cover about 2.9% of the sample.

Only healthy Caucasian donors were included. The twin cohort comprised three pairs of female monozygotic twins, all aged roughly 18 to 30 years. Positive isolation kits from Invitrogen were used to isolate the CD4+ and CD8+ T cell populations. This sample stems from a study of identical twins listed by TCRdb under 2016. Notes on the research overall: The study deep-sequenced TCR alpha and beta repertoires from monozygotic twins, unrelated adults of various ages and cord blood to test whether fetal clonotypes persist. Replicate twin experiments were performed at different times using different library preparation protocols to rule out contamination. General conclusions and limits of the study: Abundant cord blood beta clonotypes had fewer insertions, young adult naive repertoires showed a similar but weaker trend, and memory repertoires showed no such trend. Zero-insertion analyses could be partly confounded by invariant T cells such as MAIT and iNKT, though diverse VJ usage argued against such confounding for most clonotypes. The excess sharing between twins in beta out-of-frame sequences was weaker because fewer shared sequences reduced the signal-to-noise ratio. Conclusions relied on cross-sectional statistical analysis, since the same donors could not be followed over many years. Out-of-frame TCR alpha sharing in monozygotic twins was systematically underestimated by recombination models, whereas sharing between unrelated individuals was in agreement with the recombination models. Compared with coincidental sharing between unrelated individuals, an excess of low generation-probability sequences was observed among out-of-frame TCR alpha sequences shared between twins.

CDR1 and CDR2, per the germline V gene (reference sequence), are MNHEY and SMNVEV. The CDR3 numbers 14 residues from cysteine through phenylalanine. CDR3 DNA is the only sequence kept; it has 42 bases, read in frame from the first base. V is shortened by 2 bases, J by 3 bases, and the region joining them spans 7 bases. This sample also appeared in a second study, on T cells expressing NK-cell markers. Taken from the second paper: Three sorted T-cell subsets (CD3+CD56+NKG2C+, CD3+CD56+NKG2C- and CD3+CD56-NKG2C+) from 7 to 9 donors had their TCR beta-chain repertoires profiled. Of the eight sequenced donors, seven were found to be HCMV-seropositive and one was found to be HCMV-seronegative. To restrict sorting to alphabetaTCR-expressing T cells, an anti-gammadeltaTCR antibody was added in several experiments. In 5 to 7 donors, the dominant CD3+CD56+NKG2C+ clonotypes were found to rank among the top 10 CD8+ clonotypes and to make up roughly 1.0-7.5% of CD8+ T cells. Those dominant clonotypes were again the most abundant among CD3+CD56-NKG2C+ cells in four donors, at 28.3-60.1%. Whether the expanded NKG2C-expressing T cell clones were specific for HCMV antigens remained unclear. The eight sequenced donors were randomly selected healthy volunteers, three men and five women. HCMV serostatus was determined by detecting HCMV-specific IgG in serum with a commercial ELISA kit. Reads were demultiplexed and grouped by UMI with MIGEC, and clonotypes were assembled and quantified with MiTCR. Only TCR cDNA sequences supported by at least two reads were kept to exclude erroneous sequences. The tcR package was used for downstream repertoire analysis, and clonotypes were matched across fractions by CDR3 nucleotide sequence plus V segment. VDJmatch was used to annotate antigen specificity against VDJdb, with one amino acid substitution allowed in CDR3.

The chain joins TRBV27 to TRBJ2-2; no D gene is confidently identified. The sample taken for sequencing was CD4+ T cells sorted from blood. The clonotype comes from a woman aged 18-29 years in good health. At the DNA level, the sequence is TGTGCCAGCAGTTTAGTGAGGTACACCGGGGAGCTGTTTTTT. This gives the protein CASSLVRYTGELFF.